The next 16 T cell receptor beta chains were all read from a single sample in a study of shared clonotypes between healthy human individuals. The protocol was immunoSEQ multiplex PCR, while the TCRdb copy is restricted to in-frame clones and leaves out a portion. The sample lists some 900,000 clones; 76% were seen once. Sequencing was carried out using memory CD4+ T cells sorted from blood. Subset of the sample: CD45RA-negative fraction. The receptors derive from a man in his late teens or twenties in good health.

The V gene is TRBV6-6, the J gene TRBJ1-5; 8 bases match TRBD1. Unmatched junction bases numbered 7, after V lost 6 bases and J lost 6 bases. This CDR3 comprises 14 residues. Germline-derived CDR1 and CDR2 are MNHNY and SVGAGI (reference sequence). The CDR3 reads CASRSRQGSQPQHF. In nucleotides, the CDR3 is TGTGCCAGCAGGTCACGACAGGGGAGTCAGCCCCAGCATTTT.

The gene calls are TRBV10-3 and TRBJ2-5; D perhaps matches TRBD1 (5 bases). V lost 3 bases to trimming and J lost 5 bases, with 7 bases between them. The CDR3 runs 12 residues. Germline V gene data show CDR1 as ENHRY and CDR2 as SYGVKD. This chain's CDR3 is CAISEQEETQYF. The CDR3 DNA is TGTGCCATCAGTGAACAGGAGGAGACCCAGTACTTC.

This clone has more than one count but fewer than ten. The V and J genes are TRBV6-1 and TRBJ1-2; D uncertain. The CDR3 runs to 14 residues. Trimming removed 1 base at V and 5 bases at J, with 11 bases between. The germline gives CDR1 MNHNS, CDR2 SASEGT. The CDR3 DNA reads TGTGCCAGCAGTGAAGGGATACAGACATATGGCTACACCTTC. It is translated as CASSEGIQTYGYTF.

This clone was seen just once. V usage is TRBV30 and J usage is TRBJ1-1, with 8 bases identical to TRBD1. V gave up 3 bases and J gave up 6 bases; unmatched junction bases: 9. CDR3 length equals 14 residues. CDR1 and CDR2 from the germline V gene are GTSNPN and SVGIG (reference sequence). CDR3 amino acids: CAWSETGAWAEAFF. Here the CDR3 DNA reads TGTGCCTGGAGCGAGACAGGGGCCTGGGCTGAAGCTTTCTTT.

Notes on this clone: The sample contains more than one DNA sequence encoding this CDR3. CDR3 in amino acids: CASSPGTGGYEQYF. The CDR3 DNA reads as TGCGCCAGCAGCCCAGGGACAGGGGGCTACGAGCAGTACTTC. This sequence joins TRBV5-1 and TRBJ2-7, with 11 bases aligning to TRBD1. Germline V gene lookup returns CDR1 SGHRS and CDR2 YFSETQ. J lost 3 bases, V lost 4 bases, and 3 bases had no gene match. The CDR3 is made up of 14 amino acids. Based on the CDR3 plus reference TRBV5-1 and TRBJ2-7, the full variable domain is KAGVTQTPRYLIKTRGQQVTLSCSPISGHRSVSWYQQTPGQGLQFLFEYFSETQRNKGNFPGRFSGRQFSNSRSEMNVSTLELGDSALYLCASSPGTGGYEQYFGPGTRLTVT.

The rearrangement links TRBV6-5 to TRBJ1-4, with D possibly matching TRBD1 (5 bases). V dropped 6 bases and J dropped 4 bases, with 12 bases sitting between them. The CDR3 runs to 14 residues. Germline V CDR1 and CDR2: MNHEY, SVGAGI. The CDR3: CASSQGSYNEKLFF. The DNA of the CDR3 is TGTGCCAGCAGCCAGGGTTCATATAATGAAAAACTGTTTTTT.

This sequence joins TRBV30 and TRBJ2-5; D possibly uses TRBD1 or TRBD2 (6 bases each). V was shortened by 2 bases and J by 2 bases, with 12 bases between the two germline ends. The CDR3 contains 14 residues. Germline V CDR1 and CDR2: GTSNPN, SVGIG (reference sequence). This CDR3 is CAWSREGGQETQYF. CDR3 nucleotides: TGTGCCTGGAGTCGGGAAGGGGGGCAAGAGACCCAGTACTTC.

CDR3 amino acids: CAWSTGHTGELFF. CDR3 coding DNA: TGTGCCTGGAGTACGGGGCACACCGGGGAGCTGTTTTTT. The chain couples TRBV30 to TRBJ2-2; D may be TRBD1 or TRBD2 (5 bases each). This CDR3 spans 13 amino acids. Germline lookup yields CDR1 GTSNPN and CDR2 SVGIG (reference sequence). V was pared by 2 bases and J by 3 bases, with 7 bases between.

V and J are TRBV10-3 and TRBJ1-3, with 11 bases lining up with TRBD1. CDR1 and CDR2 (germline): ENHRY, SYGVKD. With V trimmed by 6 bases and J by 7 bases, 2 bases remained unmatched. CDR3 size: 13 residues. The CDR3 DNA sequence: TGTGCCATCAGCGGACAGGGGGCTAACACCATATATTTT. This encodes CAISGQGANTIYF.

This clone was picked up one time. J is TRBJ1-2 and V is TRBV7-2; no clear D. This CDR3 has 13 amino acids. Between the trimmed V and J ends, which lost 5 bases and 6 bases, there was a span of 13 bases. From germline, CDR1 is SGHTA and CDR2 FQGNSA. CDR3 in amino acids: CASSIEPINGYTF. The CDR3 DNA reads TGTGCCAGCAGCATCGAGCCCATAAATGGCTACACCTTC.

The rearrangement joins TRBV6-6 to TRBJ2-1; a possible D gene is TRBD2 (5 bases). The CDR3 has 15 amino acids. The V gene's germline CDR1 is MNHNY and CDR2 SVGAGI (reference sequence). V was shortened by 2 bases and J by 8 bases, with 16 bases between the two germline ends. CDR3 bases: TGTGCCAGCAGTTACCCCGCGCGGCCTAGCCATGAGCAGTTCTTC. Its translation is CASSYPARPSHEQFF.

The chain combines TRBV2 with TRBJ2-3; maybe TRBD1 (6 bases). The CDR3 spans 15 residues. CDR1 and CDR2 (germline): SNHLY, FYNNEI. The germline V and J ends were trimmed by 6 bases and 0 bases, with 13 bases remaining between them. The CDR3, as DNA: TGTGCCAGCAGCCTACAGGGTGCTAGCACAGATACGCAGTATTTT. Amino acids: CASSLQGASTDTQYF. Supplemented by reference TRBV2 and TRBJ2-3, the full variable domain reads EPEVTQTPSHQVTQMGQEVILRCVPISNHLYFYWYRQILGQKVEFLVSFYNNEISEKSEIFDDQFSVERPDGSNFTLKIRSTKLEDSAMYFCASSLQGASTDTQYFGPGTRLTVL.

The gene calls are TRBV7-2 and TRBJ2-7, with D tentatively TRBD1 (6 bases). The CDR3 is 15 amino acids. V was shortened by 5 bases and J by 2 bases, with 16 bases between the two germline ends. CDR1 and CDR2 from the germline V gene are SGHTA and FQGNSA. The CDR3 reads CASSLGPGTTYEQYF. CDR3 coding DNA: TGTGCCAGCAGCCTCGGACCCGGGACAACCTACGAGCAGTACTTC.

This chain connects TRBV6-6 to TRBJ1-5, with 8 bases matching TRBD1. Trimming removed 2 bases from V and 6 bases from J; junction bases left unmatched: 6. The CDR3 runs 15 residues. The germline CDR1 and CDR2 sequences are MNHNY and SVGAGI (reference sequence). CDR3 DNA sequence: TGTGCCAGCAGTTACACGGACAGGGTGAGTCAGCCCCAGCATTTT. This encodes CASSYTDRVSQPQHF.

This chain joins TRBV6-6 and TRBJ2-6, with 7 bases lining up with TRBD1. The junction had 7 bases not matched to a gene; V was cut back by 8 bases and J by 0 bases. This CDR3 region has 16 residues. The V gene's germline CDR1 is MNHNY and CDR2 SVGAGI (reference sequence). DNA for the CDR3: TGTGCCAGCGGACAGGCCAGAACCTCTGGGGCCAACGTCCTGACTTTC. Encoded protein: CASGQARTSGANVLTF.

The chain combines TRBV6-7 with TRBJ2-7; D is uncertain. TRBV6-7 is marked as an open reading frame, function uncertain. The V end was cut by 3 bases, the J end by 3 bases, with 12 bases between. The CDR3 has 14 amino acids. The CDR3 here is CASSYSGYLYEQYF. The CDR3 bases are TGTGCCAGCAGTTATTCCGGATATCTCTACGAGCAGTACTTC.